The T cell receptor (beta chain) described here comes from a study of T cells in Graves' hyperthyroidism and ophthalmopathy. General study findings and limits: Clonotypes that were expanded in thyroid above 0.001 mostly appeared in blood too. Separating ophthalmopathy from stable hyperthyroidism was achieved by a 13 V-J model.

From RNA transcripts, TCR beta CDR3 regions were amplified. RT-PCR in the first round (using the HTBI primer set) targeted the TCR CDR3. In TCRdb, the multiplex PCR reads were re-called with MiXCR into one record per CDR3 protein. The table lists fewer than 300,000 distinct CDR3 sequences, around 25% of them singletons, with approximately 30% in the top ten. Note on this clonotype: Its antigen remains unknown.

Used for diagnoses were clinical symptoms, serum thyroxine and TRAb, thyroid ultrasound and orbital computed tomography. Fresh peripheral blood, 7.5 to 10 ml, was the source of the PBMCs. The receptor was isolated from a man aged 35 to 55 with Graves' hyperthyroidism that later progressed to Graves' ophthalmopathy. Material: blood.

CDR3 DNA sequence: TGTGCCAGCAACAAGGGGGGTTACGAGCAGTACTTC. Translated, it gives CASNKGGYEQYF. The rearrangement uses TRBV6-1 and TRBJ2-7; D possibly matches TRBD1 or TRBD2 (6 bases each). Germline loops: CDR1 MNHNS, CDR2 SASEGT. The CDR3 sequence is 12 residues long. The V gene lost 7 bases and the J gene lost 4 bases, with 11 bases spanning the gap.